The rows below give T cell receptor beta chains drawn from one sample of a study of blood T cell dynamics during melanoma immunotherapy. Method: immunoSEQ multiplex PCR; TCRdb's copy keeps in-frame clones and lacks some. The top ten hold 4.4% of the sample, which has around 13,000 clones, 85% to 90% seen once. The sample was blood, taken from a patient treated with checkpoint blockade. The receptors were sampled from a human donor with melanoma. The CDR3 runs from the conserved cysteine through the conserved F or W. A D gene is named only where the DNA matches it firmly. Expanded clones get a size class; other rows say once, few or many, or leave the size out.

clone_size d_call cdr3_length j_call v_call cdr3_aa cdr3_nt
once NA 18 TRBJ2-2 TRBV5-6 CASSLVYQRSRGAGELFF TGTGCCAGCAGCTTGGTGTACCAGCGCAGTAGAGGTGCCGGGGAGCTGTTTTTT
NA NA 14 TRBJ2-2 TRBV5-4 CASTLTGHTGELFF TGTGCCAGCACCTTAACAGGACACACCGGGGAGCTGTTTTTT
NA NA 13 TRBJ1-4 TRBV5-1 CASSFGDNEKLFF TGCGCCAGCAGCTTCGGAGATAATGAAAAACTGTTTTTT
NA NA 12 TRBJ1-3 TRBV18 CASSPPGNTIYF TGTGCCAGCTCACCACCTGGAAACACCATATATTTT
NA NA 15 TRBJ2-5 TRBV6-1 CASRGQPTPGETQYF TGTGCCAGCAGGGGACAACCAACTCCTGGGGAGACCCAGTACTTC
NA NA 14 TRBJ1-3 TRBV2 CASSQGYPGNTIYF TGTGCCAGCAGCCAGGGATATCCGGGAAACACCATATATTTT
NA NA 13 TRBJ2-2 TRBV28 CASIQGNTGELFF TGTGCCAGCATACAGGGGAACACCGGGGAGCTGTTTTTT
NA NA 12 TRBJ2-1 TRBV19 CASSIGGYEQFF TGTGCCAGTAGTATAGGAGGGTATGAGCAGTTCTTC
NA TRBD1 15 TRBJ1-2 TRBV11-1 CASSLVAGGYYGYTF TGTGCCAGCAGCTTAGTTGCAGGGGGCTACTATGGCTACACCTTC
NA NA 13 TRBJ1-1 TRBV19 CASSPYQNTEAFF TGTGCCAGTAGTCCTTATCAGAACACTGAAGCTTTCTTT
NA NA 14 TRBJ1-1 TRBV7-9 CASSELQEDTEAFF TGTGCCAGCAGCGAGCTACAAGAGGACACTGAAGCTTTCTTT
NA TRBD2 16 TRBJ2-1 TRBV6-6 CASSSLAGGSYNEQFF TGTGCCAGCAGTTCCTTAGCGGGAGGTTCCTACAATGAGCAGTTCTTC
NA NA 15 TRBJ1-1 TRBV30 CAWSVRGRFNTEAFF TGTGCCTGGAGTGTACGGGGCAGGTTTAACACTGAAGCTTTCTTT
NA NA 14 TRBJ1-1 TRBV7-3 CASSLGGVNTEAFF TGTGCCAGCAGCTTGGGGGGCGTGAACACTGAAGCTTTCTTT
NA TRBD1 13 TRBJ1-1 TRBV5-6 CASSIGTGGKAFF TGTGCCAGCAGTATCGGGACAGGGGGCAAAGCTTTCTTT
NA TRBD2 17 TRBJ2-3 TRBV7-2 CASNFKGGGTRTDTQYF TGTGCCAGCAACTTCAAGGGCGGGGGGACCCGCACAGATACGCAGTATTTT
NA TRBD2 16 TRBJ2-3 TRBV5-6 CASRASGRDSTDTQYF TGTGCCAGCAGGGCTAGCGGGAGGGATAGCACAGATACGCAGTATTTT
NA NA 13 TRBJ1-2 TRBV21-1 CASSWDRGCGYTF TGTGCCAGCAGCTGGGACAGGGGCTGTGGCTACACCTTC
NA NA 15 TRBJ2-2 TRBV19 CASSILAGRTGELFF TGTGCCAGTAGTATCTTGGCAGGGAGGACCGGGGAGCTGTTTTTT
NA NA 13 TRBJ2-4 TRBV19 CANIYLAKNIQYF TGTGCCAATATTTACTTAGCCAAAAACATTCAGTACTTC
NA TRBD2 16 TRBJ2-2 TRBV5-1 CASGLFSGGYTGELFF TGCGCCAGCGGCCTCTTTAGCGGGGGATACACCGGGGAGCTGTTTTTT
NA NA 15 TRBJ2-2 TRBV18 CASSLIETNTGELFF TGTGCCAGCTCACTAATTGAAACGAACACCGGGGAGCTGTTTTTT
NA NA 15 TRBJ1-4 TRBV2 CASSEAPSTNEKLFF TGTGCCAGCAGTGAGGCGCCCTCAACTAATGAAAAACTGTTTTTT
NA TRBD1 16 TRBJ1-2 TRBV7-2 CASSLAGQGRRLGYTF TGTGCCAGCAGCTTAGCGGGACAGGGGAGGAGGTTGGGCTACACCTTC
NA TRBD2 16 TRBJ2-1 TRBV11-3 CASSLGRESSYNEQFF TGTGCCAGCAGCTTAGGGCGGGAGAGCTCCTACAATGAGCAGTTCTTC
NA TRBD2 22 TRBJ2-3 TRBV18 CASSPPGLRGTSGGTATDTQYF TGTGCCAGCTCACCACCAGGCTTGAGAGGGACTAGCGGGGGGACCGCCACAGATACGCAGTATTTT
NA TRBD2 18 TRBJ2-3 TRBV4-2 CASSQAGLAGLGTDTQYF TGTGCCAGCAGCCAAGCAGGTCTAGCGGGATTGGGCACAGATACGCAGTATTTT
once NA 13 TRBJ2-3 TRBV25-1 CASSEGAIDTQYF TGTGCCAGCAGTGAAGGGGCGATAGATACGCAGTATTTT
NA TRBD2 16 TRBJ2-2 TRBV9 CASSVDRRGGSGELFF TGTGCCAGCAGCGTAGATAGGCGGGGAGGGTCCGGGGAGCTGTTTTTT
once NA 13 TRBJ1-1 TRBV7-2 CASSLRLNTEAFF TGTGCCAGCAGCTTACGTCTGAACACTGAAGCTTTCTTT